This TCR beta chain was found in a study of beta chain features in type 1 diabetes. For the study at large: Sorted cells, 107,917,701 in number, were examined across all samples.

V lost 7 bases to trimming and J lost 6 bases; unmatched junction nucleotides: 6. Germline CDR1 is GTSNPN and CDR2 is SVGIG (reference sequence). CDR3 length: 13 residues. There was one heparinised blood draw per donor, averaging around 120 mL. This clone was detected a few times. Its antigen is as yet unknown. The entirety of the isolated RNA underwent reverse transcription, so expressed TCRB transcripts were sequenced. Libraries were prepared by immunoSEQ multiplex PCR; TCRdb keeps only in-frame clonotypes and omits some of them. The table has over 120,000 clones, roughly 10% seen once. Notes on the study in general: VDJ junctions from patients with type 1 diabetes contained fewer insertions and more deletions.

The specimen sequenced was naive CD4+ T cells from blood. The sequence came from a man aged 18 to 29 in good health. The chain employs TRBV30 and TRBJ1-5; 10 bases are a match to TRBD1. This chain's CDR3 is CAYTGTGAQPQHF. The CDR3 nucleotides read TGTGCCTACACCGGGACAGGGGCTCAGCCCCAGCATTTT.